This is a list of T cell receptor beta chains from one sample in a study of early T cells in non-severe SARS-CoV-2 infection. TCRdb reanalysed the 5' RACE reads using MiXCR and keeps one entry per CDR3 protein. Found here are approximately 80,000 distinct CDR3 sequences, roughly 12% of them singletons; the top ten hold 12%. The sample consisted of whole blood, taken at baseline. Source of these receptors: an adult who was a healthcare worker with PCR-confirmed SARS-CoV-2 infection or an uninfected control (not recorded which). CDR3s include the opening cysteine and the closing phenylalanine or tryptophan. A D gene is named only where the DNA matches it firmly. Clone sizes are given selectively: once, few, many, or a class where the clone is expanded.

j_gene | d_gene | v_gene | abundance | CDR3nt | CDR3aa
TRBJ2-1 | . | TRBV20-1 | few | TGCAGTGCTAGAGATCGAGTTACCCCCTACAATGAGCAGTTCTTC | CSARDRVTPYNEQFF
TRBJ2-5 | TRBD1 | TRBV30 | . | TGTGCCTGGAGTGATAAATTTCCGGGACAGGGCGAGGAGACCCAGTACTTC | CAWSDKFPGQGEETQYF
TRBJ2-1 | . | TRBV10-2 | few | TGCGCCAGCAGTGACTTTGGGGGGGGCCGGAATGAGCAGTTCTTC | CASSDFGGGRNEQFF
TRBJ2-3 | . | TRBV18 | . | TGTGCCAGCTCACCATGGCAGACTAGCACAGATACGCAGTATTTT | CASSPWQTSTDTQYF
TRBJ2-5 | TRBD1 | TRBV11-2 | . | TGTGCCAGCAGCATCCTCGGACAGGGGGCCGGAGCGGAGACCCAGTACTTC | CASSILGQGAGAETQYF
TRBJ2-3 | . | TRBV7-9 | few | TGTGCCAGCACTCAGACAGATACGCAGTATTTT | CASTQTDTQYF
TRBJ1-1 | . | TRBV6-1 | . | TGTGCCAGCAGTGTTCTAGAGGGAAAGGCTGAAGCTTTCTTT | CASSVLEGKAEAFF
TRBJ1-6 | . | TRBV15 | many | TGTGCCACCAGCAGAGCCGGGACACGTAATTCACCCCTCCACTTT | CATSRAGTRNSPLHF
TRBJ1-1 | . | TRBV19 | few | TGTGCCAGTAGATTGACTTTGAACACTGAAGCTTTCTTT | CASRLTLNTEAFF
TRBJ1-6 | . | TRBV5-1 | many | TGCGCCAGCAGCTTGGTAGGCAGGGCGAGGAATTCACCCCTCCACTTT | CASSLVGRARNSPLHF
TRBJ2-5 | TRBD2 | TRBV10-3 | few | TGTGCCAGCAGGACTAGCGGCCAAGAGACCCAGTACTTC | CASRTSGQETQYF
TRBJ1-1 | . | TRBV12-3/TRBV12-4 | few | TGTGCCAGCAGTTTTAAGATTCTGAACACTGAAGCTTTCTTT | CASSFKILNTEAFF
TRBJ1-2 | . | TRBV2 | few | TGTGCCAGCAGTGATCGGGGACTGAGCCGGGGCTACACCTTC | CASSDRGLSRGYTF
TRBJ2-7 | . | TRBV7-2 | many | TGTGCCAGCAGCTTAGATGCTTTCGTCCACGAGCAGTACTTC | CASSLDAFVHEQYF
TRBJ2-3 | TRBD1 | TRBV20-1 | . | TGCAGTGCTAGAAGGACAGGGGCGCCCACAGATACGCAGTATTTT | CSARRTGAPTDTQYF
TRBJ2-7 | . | TRBV18 | . | TGTGCCAGCTCGTCAGGCCACTACGAGCAGTACTTC | CASSSGHYEQYF
TRBJ2-4 | TRBD1 | TRBV29-1 | . | TGCAGCGTTGAAGGCCCCCGGGGACAGCCTGAAAACATTCAGTACTTC | CSVEGPRGQPENIQYF
TRBJ1-2 | . | TRBV9 | few | TGTGCCAGCAGCGTAGGAAGTGGCTACACCTTC | CASSVGSGYTF
TRBJ2-3 | TRBD2 | TRBV28 | . | TGTGCCAGCAGTTTCCAAAGCGGGGGGGCAGATACGCAGTATTTT | CASSFQSGGADTQYF
TRBJ1-1 | . | TRBV7-8 | many | TGTGCCAGCAGCTTAAGACACGGTGACACTGAAGCTTTCTTT | CASSLRHGDTEAFF
TRBJ1-1 | TRBD1 | TRBV5-1 | . | TGCGCCAGCAGCCTAGACAGGGGTGGAGTCACTGAAGCTTTCTTT | CASSLDRGGVTEAFF
TRBJ2-5 | . | TRBV20-1 | many | TGCAGTGCCAGAGGAGGTGGGGACCAAGAGACCCAGTACTTC | CSARGGGDQETQYF
TRBJ2-7 | TRBD1 | TRBV29-1 | . | TGCAGCGTCACAGGGGGCCGCTCCTACGAGCAGTACTTC | CSVTGGRSYEQYF
TRBJ1-1 | . | TRBV5-1 | few | TGCGCCAGCAGCCCAGAAAGGACGGCCTACACTGAAGCTTTCTTT | CASSPERTAYTEAFF
TRBJ1-4 | . | TRBV7-9 | . | TGTGCCAGCAGCTTAGCGCTCGGTCGCGAAAAACTGTTTTTT | CASSLALGREKLFF
TRBJ2-1 | . | TRBV29-1 | many | TGCAGCGCCCCAGGGCAGAAACTAAACAATGAGCAGTTCTTC | CSAPGQKLNNEQFF
TRBJ2-7 | . | TRBV4-2 | once | TGTGCCAGCAGCCAAGATGAACAGGCCCAATTAATTTCCTACGAGCAGTACTTC | CASSQDEQAQLISYEQYF
TRBJ2-4 | . | TRBV20-1 | few | TGCAGTGCTAGAGGTGGGGGGACTCTAAACATTCAGTACTTC | CSARGGGTLNIQYF
TRBJ2-1 | TRBD2 | TRBV7-7 | many | TGTGCCAGCAGCCCCGGGACTAGCGGGGCGAATGAGCAGTTCTTC | CASSPGTSGANEQFF
TRBJ2-1 | . | TRBV9 | . | TGTGCCAGCAGCGTAGCAGGGGTCACCTCCTACAATGAGCAGTTCTTC | CASSVAGVTSYNEQFF
TRBJ2-3 | . | TRBV5-6 | many | TGTGCCAGCAGCTTTCCAGGGTCAGGGGAAGATACGCAGTATTTT | CASSFPGSGEDTQYF
TRBJ1-1 | TRBD1 | TRBV6-2/TRBV6-3 | few | TGTGCCAGCAGTAAACGGACAGGGGGAAACACTGAAGCTTTCTTT | CASSKRTGGNTEAFF
TRBJ2-5 | TRBD1 | TRBV19 | . | TGTGCCAGTAGTCTTCAGGACAGGCAAGAGACCCAGTACTTC | CASSLQDRQETQYF
TRBJ2-1 | . | TRBV27 | . | TGTGCCAGCAGCCCCGGGACCGCCGCACCCTCCTACAATGAGCAGTTCTTC | CASSPGTAAPSYNEQFF
TRBJ1-2 | . | TRBV28 | few | TGTGCCACCACGATTCAGAGTTCTAACTATGGCTACACCTTC | CATTIQSSNYGYTF
TRBJ2-7 | TRBD2 | TRBV7-2 | few | TGTGCCAGCAGCTTAGCCGGGACTAGGAGGGAGCAGTACTTC | CASSLAGTRREQYF
TRBJ1-6 | . | TRBV2 | many | TGTGCCAGCAGCGCCCTCCAGGATTCACCCCTCCACTTT | CASSALQDSPLHF
TRBJ2-5 | . | TRBV11-2 | . | TGTGCCAGCAGCCCCAACCAAGAGACCCAGTACTTC | CASSPNQETQYF
TRBJ1-1 | TRBD1 | TRBV15 | many | TGTGCCACCAGCAGACTGGGACAGCTGAACACTGAAGCTTTCTTT | CATSRLGQLNTEAFF
TRBJ1-2 | . | TRBV7-2 | . | TGTGCCAGCAGCTTAAGCTCCGATCAGGGAATGCGCTACACCTTC | CASSLSSDQGMRYTF
TRBJ2-5 | . | TRBV5-1 | . | TGCGCCAGCAGCTTGGGTACGGGAGAGACCCAGTACTTC | CASSLGTGETQYF
TRBJ2-1 | . | TRBV2 | . | TGTGCCAGCAATATGGGGAGCCTCTACAATGAGCAGTTCTTC | CASNMGSLYNEQFF
TRBJ2-7 | . | TRBV18 | few | TGTGCCAGCTCACCAGGGGCGCAAACCTACGAGCAGTACTTC | CASSPGAQTYEQYF
TRBJ1-5 | . | TRBV20-1 | many | TGCAGTGCCACGCGGGGGAATCAGCCCCAGCATTTT | CSATRGNQPQHF
TRBJ2-5 | . | TRBV29-1 | . | TGCAGCGTTGGGACTGAAGAGACCCAGTACTTC | CSVGTEETQYF
TRBJ2-7 | TRBD1 | TRBV11-2 | few | TGTGCCAGCAGCTACCGACAGGGAGCCGGGGAGCAGTACTTC | CASSYRQGAGEQYF
TRBJ2-1 | . | TRBV5-1 | . | TGCGCCAGCAGCCTGGGCGATTACAATGAGCAGTTCTTC | CASSLGDYNEQFF
TRBJ2-7 | . | TRBV3-1 | . | TGTGCCAGCAGCCAAGATCAGGGGTACGGCAACGAGCAGTACTTC | CASSQDQGYGNEQYF
TRBJ1-6 | . | TRBV7-8 | many | TGTGCCAGCAGCTCCGCCGGGAACCATAATTCACCCCTCCACTTT | CASSSAGNHNSPLHF
TRBJ2-6 | TRBD1 | TRBV7-8 | few | TGTGCCAGCAGCATAGGGACAGTTGGGGCCAACGTCCTGACTTTC | CASSIGTVGANVLTF
TRBJ1-4 | TRBD1 | TRBV15 | few | TGTGCCACCAGCCGGACAGGGCAGGGAGAAAAACTGTTTTTT | CATSRTGQGEKLFF
TRBJ2-5 | TRBD2 | TRBV7-6 | . | TGTGCCAGCAGCTTATCTGGGCTAGCGGCGCAAGAGACCCAGTACTTC | CASSLSGLAAQETQYF